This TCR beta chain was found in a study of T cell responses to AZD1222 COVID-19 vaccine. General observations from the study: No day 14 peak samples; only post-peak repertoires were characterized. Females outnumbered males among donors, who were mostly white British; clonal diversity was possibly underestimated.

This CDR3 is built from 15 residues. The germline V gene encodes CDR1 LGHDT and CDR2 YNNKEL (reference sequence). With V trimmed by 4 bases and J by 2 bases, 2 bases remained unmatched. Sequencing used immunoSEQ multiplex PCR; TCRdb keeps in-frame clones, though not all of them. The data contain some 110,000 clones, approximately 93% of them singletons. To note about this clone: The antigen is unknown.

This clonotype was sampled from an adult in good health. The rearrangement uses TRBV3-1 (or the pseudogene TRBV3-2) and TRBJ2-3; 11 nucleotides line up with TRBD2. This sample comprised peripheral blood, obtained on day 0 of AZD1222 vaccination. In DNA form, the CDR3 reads TGTGCCAGCAGCCCGGGACTAGCGGACACAGATACGCAGTATTTT. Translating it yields CASSPGLADTDTQYF.